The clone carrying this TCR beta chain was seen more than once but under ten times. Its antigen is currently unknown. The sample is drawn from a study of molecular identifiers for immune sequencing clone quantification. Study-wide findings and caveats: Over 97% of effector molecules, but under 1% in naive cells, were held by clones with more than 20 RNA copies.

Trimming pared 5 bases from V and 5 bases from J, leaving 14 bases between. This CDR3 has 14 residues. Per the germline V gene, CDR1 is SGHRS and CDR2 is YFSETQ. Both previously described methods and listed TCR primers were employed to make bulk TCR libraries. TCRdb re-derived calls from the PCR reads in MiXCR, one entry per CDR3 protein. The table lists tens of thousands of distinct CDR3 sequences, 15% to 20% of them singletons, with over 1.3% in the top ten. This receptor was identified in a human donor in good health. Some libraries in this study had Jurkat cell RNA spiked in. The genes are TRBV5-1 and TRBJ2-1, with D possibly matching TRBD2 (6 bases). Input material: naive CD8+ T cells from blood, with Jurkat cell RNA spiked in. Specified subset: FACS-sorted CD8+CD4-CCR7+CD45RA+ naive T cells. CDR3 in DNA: TGCGCCAGCAGACTAGCAGGAGGAAACAATGAGCAGTTCTTC. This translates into CASRLAGGNNEQFF.